This T cell receptor (beta chain) was sequenced during a study of human T cells and chemical hapten exposure. The V gene's germline CDR1 is MNHEY and CDR2 SVGEGT. Trimming took 2 bases from V and 3 from J; bases not matched to a gene: 10. This CDR3 is built from 18 residues. Documented time point: pre-sensitization, week 0. This sample's treatment: therapeutic diphenylcyclopropenone sensitization with weekly scalp DPC. Each donor was an alopecia patient between 18 and 70 years of age who qualified for DPC. Original analysis: TCRs per sample had a median of around 100,000 and ranged from about 23,224 to 690,600. MiXCR was run by TCRdb on the RACE reads, yielding one entry per CDR3 protein. TCRdb, not the authors, supplied the V and J calls. This sample has more than 300,000 distinct CDR3 sequences; roughly 5.3% occur once, and the top ten carry about 2.5%. The study, taken as a whole, reports: TCRs exceeding a frequency of 1 in 1000 stayed unchanged under DPC sensitization.

This clonotype has more than one count but fewer than ten. The antigen is not known. This TCR came from a woman aged 50 to 65 with alopecia areata. Some clones in this sample may be carry-over from other donors' samples. V usage is TRBV6-2 or TRBV6-3 and J usage is TRBJ2-1, with 10 bases aligning to TRBD2. The sequences come from whole blood, collected in connection with sensitization to the hapten diphenylcyclopropenone (DPC). CDR3 loop: CASSYMPTSGLLYNEQFF. CDR3 DNA sequence: TGTGCCAGCAGTTACATGCCGACTAGCGGGTTACTCTACAATGAGCAGTTCTTC.